This TCR beta chain comes out of a study of regulatory T cells in long-lasting Graves disease. The wider study: Over-5-year antithyroid drug use with positive TSH receptor antibodies defined persistent Graves' disease in the study.

This clonotype was seen a few times. Its target is unknown. Sample time point: persistent/refractory GD, antithyroid drugs over 5 years with positive TRAb. The TCR library was made from RNA extracted from PBMCs. Trimming cost V 6 bases and J 5 bases, with 17 bases left between them. This CDR3 region has 14 residues. Study conclusions and caveats: Gene preferences differed: TRBV28, TRBJ1-2, TRBJ2-5 in persistent cases. TCR diversity was lower in persistent Graves' patients (versus newly diagnosed ones). Persistent patients had a count of shared public clonotypes (about 2,700) that exceeded that of new patients (966).

With iRepertoire HTBI primers and Arm-PCR of CDR3 regions, TCR beta libraries were built. TCRdb redid the calling of the multiplex PCR reads with MiXCR, one entry per CDR3 protein. The sample lists a few hundred thousand distinct CDR3 sequences; approximately 25% were seen once. The sample consisted of peripheral blood mononuclear cells (PBMCs), taken when the disease was refractory, from a patient treated with antithyroid drugs. The rearrangement joins TRBV12-3 or TRBV12-4 to TRBJ2-7, with a tentative D call TRBD1 (6 bases). This TCR derives from a middle-aged woman with Graves disease. The CDR3 is CASRTGMGSNEQYF. The CDR3 DNA follows: TGTGCCAGCAGAACAGGGATGGGGTCCAACGAGCAGTACTTC.